This T cell receptor beta chain was sequenced during a study of blood T cell repertoires in COVID-19. Study overall: T cells, B-cell-depleted T cells, or PBMCs supplied cDNA or gDNA.

Enrolment of Seattle patients took place during active infection, and they were followed longitudinally. Profiling relied on immunoSEQ multiplex PCR, and the TCRdb table lists in-frame clones only, not all of them. Of some 220,000 clones in the sample, 82% are singletons; the top ten hold approximately 5.2%. Germline lookup yields CDR1 SGHTA and CDR2 FQGTGA. Trimming removed 3 bases at V and 9 bases at J, with 12 bases between. This CDR3 is 13 amino acids long. The chain employs TRBV7-3 and TRBJ2-1, with TRBD2 as a possible D gene (5 bases). The origin of this receptor is a woman in her seventies with COVID-19, enrolled during active disease. The material sequenced was peripheral blood. The CDR3 DNA follows: TGTGCCAGCAGCTTGGTCCTAGCTGGTGAGCAGTTCTTC. Residues: CASSLVLAGEQFF.